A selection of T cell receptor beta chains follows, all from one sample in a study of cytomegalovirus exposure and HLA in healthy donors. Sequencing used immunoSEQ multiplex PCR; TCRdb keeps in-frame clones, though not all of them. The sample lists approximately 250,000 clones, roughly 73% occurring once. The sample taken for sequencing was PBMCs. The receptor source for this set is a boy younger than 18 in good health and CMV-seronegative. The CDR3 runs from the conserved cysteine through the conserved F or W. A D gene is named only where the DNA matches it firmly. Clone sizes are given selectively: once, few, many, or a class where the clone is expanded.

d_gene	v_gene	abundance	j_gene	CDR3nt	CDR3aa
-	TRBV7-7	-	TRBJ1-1	TGTGCTAGCAGCGCATGGGGGGGTAGGAACACTGAAGCTTTCTTT	CASSAWGGRNTEAFF
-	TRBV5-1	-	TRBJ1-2	TGCGCCAGCAGCTTGAGTGCAGAAAACTATGGCTACACCTTC	CASSLSAENYGYTF
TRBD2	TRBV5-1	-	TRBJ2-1	TGCGCCAGCAGCCTTACCCCTAGCGGGAGAGGCAATGAGCAGTTCTTC	CASSLTPSGRGNEQFF
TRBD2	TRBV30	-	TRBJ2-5	TGTGCCCTTAGCGGGGGGGCCGGAGAGACCCAGTACTTC	CALSGGAGETQYF
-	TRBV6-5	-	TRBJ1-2	TGTGCCAGCAACGGACAGCCCAAGGGCGGCTACACCTTC	CASNGQPKGGYTF
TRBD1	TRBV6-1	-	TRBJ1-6	TGTGCCAGCCGTGGAACCGCCGGGACAGGGTCATCACCCCTCCACTTT	CASRGTAGTGSSPLHF
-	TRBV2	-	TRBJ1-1	TGTGCCGAAGCAGGGGAGGGAGCTTTCTTT	CAEAGEGAFF
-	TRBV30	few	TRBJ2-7	TGTGCCTGGAGTCGACGGTTCGGGAAATCCTACGAGCAGTACTTC	CAWSRRFGKSYEQYF
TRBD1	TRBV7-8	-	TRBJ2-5	TGTGCCAGCAGCTGGTACCGCGGGACAGGGTCCGAGACCCAGTACTTC	CASSWYRGTGSETQYF
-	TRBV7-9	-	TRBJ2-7	TGTGCCAGCAGCTTATTGTCCAGCGCTTACGAGCAGTACTTC	CASSLLSSAYEQYF
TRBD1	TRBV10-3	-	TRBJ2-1	TGTGCCATCAGTGGGGTGACAGGGTCGGATGAGCAGTTCTTC	CAISGVTGSDEQFF
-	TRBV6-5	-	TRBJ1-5	TGTGCCAGCAGTGAGAGACAGCACAATCAGCCCCAGCATTTT	CASSERQHNQPQHF
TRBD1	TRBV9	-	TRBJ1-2	TGTGCCAGCAGCGATGACAGGGGGCTACGGGGCTACACCTTC	CASSDDRGLRGYTF
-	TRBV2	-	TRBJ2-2	TGTGCCAGCAGTCTGAACACCGGGGAGCTGTTTTTT	CASSLNTGELFF
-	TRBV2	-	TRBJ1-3	TGTGCCAGCAGACTAGGGTGGGGAAACACCATATATTTT	CASRLGWGNTIYF
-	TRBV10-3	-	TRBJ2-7	TGTGCCATCAGTGAGTCGACTCGTCCCGAGCAGTACTTC	CAISESTRPEQYF
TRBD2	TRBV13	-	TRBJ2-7	TGTGCCAGCAGCTCTACGGGAGGGCCGGGGGAGCAGTACTTC	CASSSTGGPGEQYF
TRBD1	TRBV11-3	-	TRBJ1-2	TGTGCCAGCAGCCTACCTGGGCAGGGGGGCTATGGCTACACCTTC	CASSLPGQGGYGYTF
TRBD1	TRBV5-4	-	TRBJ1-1	TGTGCCAGCAGCCCCCTGGCCCAGGGGGACACTGAAGCTTTCTTT	CASSPLAQGDTEAFF
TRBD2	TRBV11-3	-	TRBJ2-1	TGTGCCAGCACCTTTTACGGGACTAGGGACAATGAGCAGTTCTTC	CASTFYGTRDNEQFF
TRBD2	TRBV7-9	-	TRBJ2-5	TGTGCCAGCAGCGTCGGGACTACGTATAGGGAGACCCAGTACTTC	CASSVGTTYRETQYF
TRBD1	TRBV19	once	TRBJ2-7	TGTGCCAGTAGTATCCCGGGACAGAGCTACGAGCAGTACTTC	CASSIPGQSYEQYF
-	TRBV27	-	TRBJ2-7	TGTGCCAGCAGTCCTATCAGGGAAATAAGGGAGCAGTACTTC	CASSPIREIREQYF
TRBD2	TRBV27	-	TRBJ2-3	TGTGCCAGCAGTCCAGGACTAGCGGGCATCACAGATACGCAGTATTTT	CASSPGLAGITDTQYF
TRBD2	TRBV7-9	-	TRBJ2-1	TGTGCCAGCAGCCTCGGACTAGGGTGGTTCTTC	CASSLGLGWFF